This is a list of T cell receptor beta chains from one sample in a study of T cells after yellow fever vaccination. MiXCR, run by TCRdb on the 5' RACE reads, gives a single entry per CDR3 protein. Among about 320,000 distinct CDR3 sequences listed, 3.5% to 4.5% were seen once. The material sequenced was PBMCs, taken 15 days after the yellow fever booster vaccination. Receptor source: a man between 18 and 35 years old who received the YFV17D yellow fever vaccine. Both conserved end residues are part of each CDR3. Each record gives: V gene, CDR3 length, J gene, clone size, D gene, CDR3 protein, CDR3 DNA. The D gene is left open where the match is weak. Part of the rows lack a size; the others show once, few, many or a class for expanded clones.

v_gene: TRBV7-2; len: 16; j_gene: TRBJ2-4; abundance: -; d_gene: TRBD2; CDR3aa: CASSSLAGFAKNIQYF; CDR3nt: TGTGCCAGCAGCTCCTTAGCGGGGTTCGCCAAAAACATTCAGTACTTC
v_gene: TRBV12-3/TRBV12-4; len: 14; j_gene: TRBJ2-5; abundance: few; d_gene: -; CDR3aa: CASSSLDEQETQYF; CDR3nt: TGTGCCAGCAGTTCCTTGGACGAACAAGAGACCCAGTACTTC
v_gene: TRBV9; len: 12; j_gene: TRBJ1-2; abundance: many; d_gene: -; CDR3aa: CASSTAGDGYTF; CDR3nt: TGTGCCAGCAGCACGGCGGGGGATGGCTACACCTTC
v_gene: TRBV6-2/TRBV6-3; len: 10; j_gene: TRBJ2-2; abundance: -; d_gene: TRBD2; CDR3aa: CASGRVELFF; CDR3nt: TGTGCCAGCGGGAGGGTGGAGCTGTTTTTT
v_gene: TRBV4-1; len: 15; j_gene: TRBJ1-5; abundance: -; d_gene: -; CDR3aa: CASSQAGEGGQPQHF; CDR3nt: TGCGCCAGCAGCCAAGCGGGTGAAGGGGGTCAGCCCCAGCATTTT
v_gene: TRBV12-3/TRBV12-4; len: 13; j_gene: TRBJ2-1; abundance: many; d_gene: -; CDR3aa: CASSLASYNEQFF; CDR3nt: TGTGCCAGCAGTTTAGCCTCCTACAATGAGCAGTTCTTC
v_gene: TRBV10-3; len: 14; j_gene: TRBJ2-3; abundance: few; d_gene: -; CDR3aa: CAISESTASETQYF; CDR3nt: TGTGCCATCAGTGAGTCGACTGCCTCTGAAACGCAGTATTTT
v_gene: TRBV5-1; len: 17; j_gene: TRBJ2-2; abundance: many; d_gene: TRBD1; CDR3aa: CASSLRAVGGDTGELFF; CDR3nt: TGCGCCAGCAGCTTGAGGGCGGTAGGGGGCGACACCGGGGAGCTGTTTTTT
v_gene: TRBV7-3; len: 15; j_gene: TRBJ2-5; abundance: many; d_gene: TRBD1; CDR3aa: CASAAPGQGGETQYF; CDR3nt: TGTGCCAGCGCCGCCCCCGGACAGGGAGGAGAGACCCAGTACTTC
v_gene: TRBV7-9; len: 14; j_gene: TRBJ2-2; abundance: few; d_gene: -; CDR3aa: CASSLGGPTGELFF; CDR3nt: TGTGCCAGCAGCTTAGGGGGTCCCACCGGGGAGCTGTTTTTT
v_gene: TRBV7-2; len: 14; j_gene: TRBJ2-4; abundance: few; d_gene: TRBD2; CDR3aa: CASSMLAGLNIQYF; CDR3nt: TGTGCCAGCAGCATGTTAGCGGGGCTGAACATTCAGTACTTC
v_gene: TRBV7-3; len: 14; j_gene: TRBJ2-2; abundance: many; d_gene: -; CDR3aa: CASSLGLWTGELFF; CDR3nt: TGTGCCAGCAGTCTGGGCCTATGGACCGGGGAGCTGTTTTTT
v_gene: TRBV15; len: 12; j_gene: TRBJ2-7; abundance: few; d_gene: -; CDR3aa: CATSRGAYEQYF; CDR3nt: TGTGCCACCAGCAGAGGGGCCTACGAGCAGTACTTC
v_gene: TRBV20-1; len: 12; j_gene: TRBJ2-3; abundance: -; d_gene: -; CDR3aa: CSASQATDTQYF; CDR3nt: TGCAGTGCTAGCCAGGCCACAGATACGCAGTATTTT
v_gene: TRBV5-1; len: 14; j_gene: TRBJ1-1; abundance: many; d_gene: -; CDR3aa: CASSGRTGITEAFF; CDR3nt: TGCGCCAGCAGCGGGCGAACAGGGATCACTGAAGCTTTCTTT
v_gene: TRBV4-3; len: 17; j_gene: TRBJ1-5; abundance: -; d_gene: -; CDR3aa: CASSQEVGGYSNQPQHF; CDR3nt: TGCGCCAGCAGCCAAGAAGTGGGAGGTTATAGCAATCAGCCCCAGCATTTT
v_gene: TRBV11-2; len: 13; j_gene: TRBJ2-7; abundance: many; d_gene: -; CDR3aa: CASSFGTAWDQYF; CDR3nt: TGTGCCAGCAGCTTCGGGACCGCCTGGGACCAGTACTTC
v_gene: TRBV7-9; len: 12; j_gene: TRBJ2-7; abundance: -; d_gene: -; CDR3aa: CAAGLDSYEQYF; CDR3nt: TGTGCCGCCGGGCTGGATTCCTACGAGCAGTACTTC
v_gene: TRBV7-8; len: 16; j_gene: TRBJ2-5; abundance: few; d_gene: -; CDR3aa: CASSPWGPGGQETQYF; CDR3nt: TGTGCCAGCAGCCCATGGGGGCCAGGGGGGCAAGAGACCCAGTACTTC
v_gene: TRBV7-8; len: 14; j_gene: TRBJ1-2; abundance: few; d_gene: -; CDR3aa: CASSTPTRAGGYTF; CDR3nt: TGTGCCAGCAGCACCCCGACACGGGCCGGAGGCTACACCTTC
v_gene: TRBV5-4; len: 15; j_gene: TRBJ2-3; abundance: many; d_gene: -; CDR3aa: CASSRPAENTDTQYF; CDR3nt: TGTGCCAGCAGTCGTCCAGCGGAGAACACAGATACGCAGTATTTT
v_gene: TRBV12-3/TRBV12-4; len: 15; j_gene: TRBJ2-5; abundance: many; d_gene: -; CDR3aa: CASSFGSDLRETQYF; CDR3nt: TGTGCCAGCAGTTTTGGAAGCGATCTTCGGGAGACCCAGTACTTC
v_gene: TRBV12-3/TRBV12-4; len: 13; j_gene: TRBJ2-2; abundance: -; d_gene: -; CDR3aa: CASSPPRDGELFF; CDR3nt: TGTGCCAGCAGTCCGCCGCGTGACGGGGAGCTGTTTTTT
v_gene: TRBV9; len: 14; j_gene: TRBJ1-6; abundance: many; d_gene: -; CDR3aa: CASSPQGNNSPLHF; CDR3nt: TGTGCCAGCAGCCCTCAGGGGAATAATTCACCCCTCCACTTT
v_gene: TRBV19; len: 14; j_gene: TRBJ2-7; abundance: -; d_gene: TRBD1; CDR3aa: CASSIRTGSPGQYF; CDR3nt: TGTGCCAGTAGTATACGGACAGGCTCCCCGGGGCAGTACTTC
v_gene: TRBV7-6; len: 16; j_gene: TRBJ2-7; abundance: few; d_gene: TRBD1; CDR3aa: CASSLMTGTGGGEQYF; CDR3nt: TGTGCCAGCAGCTTGATGACCGGGACAGGGGGCGGCGAGCAGTACTTC